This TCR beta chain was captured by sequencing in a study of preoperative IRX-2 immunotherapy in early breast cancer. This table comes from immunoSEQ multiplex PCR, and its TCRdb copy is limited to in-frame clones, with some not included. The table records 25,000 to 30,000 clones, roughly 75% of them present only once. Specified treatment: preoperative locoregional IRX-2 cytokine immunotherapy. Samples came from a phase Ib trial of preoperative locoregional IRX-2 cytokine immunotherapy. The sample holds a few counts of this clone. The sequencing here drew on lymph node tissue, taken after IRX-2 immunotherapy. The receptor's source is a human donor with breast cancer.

In nucleotides, the CDR3 is TGTGCCAGTAGTAACGGGGGCAGGGAGACCCAGTACTTC. This gives the protein CASSNGGRETQYF. The V call is TRBV19, the J call TRBJ2-5; D possibly uses TRBD1 or TRBD2 (6 bases each). There are 13 residues in the CDR3. The germline V gene has CDR1 LNHDA and CDR2 SQIVND (reference sequence). V gave up 4 bases and J gave up 5 bases, with 11 bases separating them.